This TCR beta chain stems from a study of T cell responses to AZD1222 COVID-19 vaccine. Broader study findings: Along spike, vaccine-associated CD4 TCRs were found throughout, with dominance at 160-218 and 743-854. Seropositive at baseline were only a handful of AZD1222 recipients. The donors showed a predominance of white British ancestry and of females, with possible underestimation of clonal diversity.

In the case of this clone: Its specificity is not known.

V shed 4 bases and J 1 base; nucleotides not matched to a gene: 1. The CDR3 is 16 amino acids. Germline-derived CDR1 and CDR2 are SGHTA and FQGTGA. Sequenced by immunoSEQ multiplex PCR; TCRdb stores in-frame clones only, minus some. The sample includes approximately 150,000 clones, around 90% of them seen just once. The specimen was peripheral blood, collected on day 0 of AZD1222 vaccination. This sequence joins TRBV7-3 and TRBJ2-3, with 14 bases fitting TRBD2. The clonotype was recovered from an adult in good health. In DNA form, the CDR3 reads TGTGCCAGCAGCTCGGGACTAGCGGGAGGCACAGATACGCAGTATTTT. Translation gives CASSSGLAGGTDTQYF. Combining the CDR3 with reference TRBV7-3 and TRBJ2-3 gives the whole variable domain GAGVSQTPSNKVTEKGKYVELRCDPISGHTALYWYRQSLGQGPEFLIYFQGTGAADDSGLPNDRFFAVRPEGSVSTLKIQRTERGDSAVYLCASSSGLAGGTDTQYFGPGTRLTVL.